The T cell receptor (beta chain) under discussion was sequenced for a study of blood T cell repertoires in COVID-19. Looking at the study overall: From the United States, Italy and Spain came samples of acute and convalescent COVID-19. Nucleic acid was either cDNA or gDNA, and it came from T cells, B-cell-depleted T cells, or PBMCs.

The CDR3 runs 16 residues. V shed 4 bases and J 7 bases; nucleotides not matched to a gene: 14. Germline lookup yields CDR1 SGHNT and CDR2 YENEEA. Per the study methods: It was from reference gene primer amplification that nucleated cell counts were estimated. The repertoire was sequenced with immunoSEQ multiplex PCR; TCRdb's copy has only in-frame clones and lacks some. V, J and clone size are taken as reported in that table, and D and trimming were inferred from the DNA itself. The sample holds 35,000 to 45,000 clones, approximately 80% seen once. The rearrangement uses TRBV11-3 and TRBJ1-2; TRBD1 matches 8 bases. Sequencing was carried out using peripheral blood. The sequence was obtained from a man in his 70s with active or convalescent COVID-19. The CDR3 is CASSYQDGQGIRGYTF. The CDR3 region has the DNA TGTGCCAGCAGCTACCAGGATGGACAGGGCATTCGTGGCTACACCTTC. The full variable domain, in which reference TRBV11-3 and TRBJ1-2 provide the parts outside the CDR3, is EAGVVQSPRYKIIEKKQPVAFWCNPISGHNTLYWYLQNLGQGPELLIRYENEEAVDDSQLPKDRFSAERLKGVDSTLKIQPAELGDSAVYLCASSYQDGQGIRGYTFGSGTRLTVV.